This T cell receptor (beta chain) was observed in a study of cytomegalovirus exposure and HLA in healthy donors. The study's findings and limits: Reports showed the classifier diagnosing cytomegalovirus status with high specificity and sensitivity. In vitro confirmation showed three CMV-associated chains to be CMV antigen specific.

Notes on this clone: Its antigen is unknown.

Produced via immunoSEQ multiplex PCR; TCRdb's table is partial and in-frame only. The table records roughly 68,000 clones, just over 95% of them present only once. This CDR3 has 15 amino acids. Germline trimming cut 4 bases from V and 11 bases from J; bases unmatched to any gene: 16. Per the germline V gene, CDR1 is SGHKS and CDR2 is YYEKEE (reference sequence). The donors were part of the validation cohort of roughly 110 subjects. That cohort was separate from the first cohort, which comprised fewer than 800 subjects. Sequenced sample: PBMCs. The origin of this receptor is a woman aged 18-29 years in good health and CMV-seropositive. This sequence joins TRBV5-5 and TRBJ1-1; 8 bases agree with TRBD1. The DNA of the CDR3 is TGTGCCAGCAGCGCGACCGGGACAGGTCTAGTGTGGGCTTTCTTT. It yields the protein CASSATGTGLVWAFF.